Following are 28 T cell receptor beta chains from one sample sequenced in a study of blood T cell repertoires in COVID-19. The table came from immunoSEQ multiplex PCR; TCRdb's copy has only in-frame clones and leaves some out. This repertoire shows fewer than 400,000 clones, roughly 90% found once; its top ten account for approximately 18%. The sample taken for sequencing was PBMCs or T cells enriched from blood (not recorded which). All receptors come from a woman aged 25 to 45 who had recovered from COVID-19.

The V call is TRBV28, the J call TRBJ2-1, with 8 bases lining up with TRBD2. V was clipped by 6 bases and J by 3 bases; unmatched bases: 13. Germline CDR1 reads MDHEN; CDR2 reads SYDVKM. The CDR3 is 17 residues long. CDR3 coding DNA: TGTGCCAGCAGCGCGGAGGGACTAGTGCCGCTCTACAATGAGCAGTTCTTC. This gives the protein CASSAEGLVPLYNEQFF.

The chain combines TRBV3-1 (or the pseudogene TRBV3-2) with TRBJ1-4; 9 bases fit TRBD1. The CDR3 covers 15 residues. Germline V lookup: CDR1 LGHDT, CDR2 YNNKEL (reference sequence). The trim removed 1 base at V and 8 bases at J, leaving 5 bases unmatched. The CDR3 is CASSQGTGVLEKLFF. The CDR3, as DNA: TGTGCCAGCAGCCAAGGGACAGGGGTTCTGGAAAAACTGTTTTTT.

This sequence joins TRBV5-4 and TRBJ1-2, with a weak D call TRBD1 (5 bases). CDR1 and CDR2 (germline): SGHNT, YYREEE (reference sequence). The CDR3 spans 14 residues. V was trimmed by 4 bases and J by 2 bases, leaving 12 bases between them. As DNA, the CDR3 is TGTGCCAGCAGCCAGGACATCTCAAACTATGGCTACACCTTC. Protein: CASSQDISNYGYTF.

This chain connects TRBV6-5 to TRBJ2-1, with 10 bases lining up with TRBD1. CDR1 is MNHEY, CDR2 SVGAGI, per germline. V lost 6 bases to trimming and J lost 9 bases; unmatched junction nucleotides: 11. The CDR3 is 15 residues long. The chain's CDR3 is CASRETGGLGSEQFF. DNA for the CDR3: TGTGCCAGCAGAGAGACAGGGGGCTTGGGTAGTGAGCAGTTCTTC.

This clone appeared once. This sequence joins TRBV4-2 and TRBJ2-3; TRBD2 matches 7 bases. Germline V lookup: CDR1 LGHNA, CDR2 YNFKEQ. CDR3 length equals 14 residues. With 4 bases clipped from V and 4 bases from J, the junction kept 5 bases outside the gene matches. CDR3 residues: CASSRREGPDTQYF. In DNA, the CDR3 is TGTGCCAGCAGCCGGAGGGAGGGGCCAGATACGCAGTATTTT.

This chain links TRBV7-2 with TRBJ1-4, with D unclear. Germline CDR1 SGHTA, CDR2 FQGNSA. V shed 5 bases and J shed 4 bases, with 14 bases lying between them. CDR3 length: 15 amino acids. CDR3 DNA: TGTGCCAGCAGCCAGACGGGGATGGATAATGAAAAACTGTTTTTT. Translated, it gives CASSQTGMDNEKLFF.

The V and J genes are TRBV25-1 and TRBJ1-2; no firm D call. This CDR3 comprises 14 residues. Deletions cut 2 bases from V and 0 bases from J, with 7 bases between. Germline assignment: CDR1 MGHDK and CDR2 SYGVNS. CDR3 in DNA: TGTGCCAGCAGTGAAAACAACCCTAACTATGGCTACACCTTC. Its protein product is CASSENNPNYGYTF.

The chain recombines TRBV11-2 with TRBJ1-1; no clear D gene. This CDR3 is 14 amino acids long. Looked up from germline, CDR1 is SGHAT and CDR2 is FQNNGV. The germline V and J ends were trimmed by 1 base and 8 bases, with 14 bases remaining between them. In DNA form, the CDR3 reads TGTGCCAGCAGCTTAGGGCGGGAAGGCGCGGAAGCTTTCTTT. Amino acid sequence: CASSLGREGAEAFF.

CDR3 DNA sequence: TGTGCCAGCAGCGAACTAGCGGGGTCCTCCTACAATGAGCAGTTCTTC. Translating gives CASSELAGSSYNEQFF. The rearrangement joins TRBV14 to TRBJ2-1; 10 positions match TRBD2. Germline CDR1 SGHDN, CDR2 FVKESK. This CDR3 comprises 16 residues. The J segment lost 0 bases and the V segment lost 5 bases, leaving 4 bases of the junction unmatched.

The chain has TRBV7-2 and TRBJ1-1; TRBD1 matches at 8 bases. The V gene's germline CDR1 is SGHTA and CDR2 FQGNSA. The CDR3 contains 17 residues. V dropped 5 bases and J dropped 4; count of bases not matched to a gene: 15. The chain's CDR3 is CASSPSPGTGGSTEAFF. CDR3 bases: TGTGCCAGCAGCCCCTCCCCCGGGACAGGAGGTAGCACTGAAGCTTTCTTT.

Notes on this clone: Different DNA sequences within this sample yield the same CDR3. The genes are TRBV27 and TRBJ1-6, with TRBD1 identical over 12 bases. Germline values: CDR1 MNHEY, CDR2 SMNVEV (reference sequence). V was clipped by 7 bases and J by 10 bases; unmatched bases: 17. The CDR3 spans 18 residues. In nucleotides, the CDR3 is TGTGCCAGCAAACCGGGACAGGGGGCATCAATTCAGTGGTCACCCCTCCACTTT. Amino acid sequence: CASKPGQGASIQWSPLHF.

This clone was seen only once. The chain has TRBV24-1 and TRBJ2-4, with TRBD1 matching over 7 bases. This CDR3 region has 13 residues. The germline V gene encodes CDR1 KGHDR and CDR2 SFDVKD. V trimming: 6 bases; J trimming: 7 bases; junction bases outside the gene matches: 5. CDR3 amino acids: CATSQTGLNIQYF. CDR3 nucleotide sequence: TGTGCCACCAGTCAGACAGGGTTGAACATTCAGTACTTC.

The chain uses TRBV11-2 and TRBJ1-1, with unresolved D. V lost 1 base to trimming and J lost 1 base, with 7 bases between them. This CDR3 has 14 amino acids. CDR1 is SGHAT, CDR2 FQNNGV, per germline. CDR3 sequence: CASSLGRRNTEAFF. The CDR3 coding sequence is TGTGCCAGCAGCTTAGGGCGGAGGAACACTGAAGCTTTCTTT.

This clone was counted between two and nine times. V and J are TRBV5-5 and TRBJ1-6; 11 nucleotides line up with TRBD1. V was clipped by 5 bases and J by 10 bases; unmatched bases: 8. The CDR3 loop spans 15 amino acids. Germline V gives CDR1 SGHKS, CDR2 YYEKEE (reference sequence). CDR3 residues: CASRFGQGAGSPLHF. Written as DNA, the CDR3 is TGTGCCAGCAGATTCGGACAGGGGGCTGGGTCACCCCTCCACTTT.

The chain couples TRBV28 to TRBJ1-2; 12 nucleotides agree with TRBD1. Germline V gene sequence: CDR1 MDHEN, CDR2 SYDVKM. V lost 4 bases, J lost 7 bases, and 4 bases stayed unmatched. The CDR3 extends over 14 amino acids. The CDR3 sequence: CASSWGQGAGGYTF. CDR3 bases: TGTGCCAGCAGTTGGGGACAGGGGGCAGGTGGCTACACCTTC.

The chain employs TRBV29-1 and TRBJ2-1; D is ambiguous. V lost 4 bases to trimming and J lost 8 bases, with 15 bases between them. Per germline, CDR1 SQVTM and CDR2 ANQGSEA. The CDR3 has 13 residues. CDR3 protein: CSVARRLGDEQFF. The DNA of the CDR3 is TGCAGCGTTGCTCGGCGGTTGGGTGATGAGCAGTTCTTC.

The V and J genes are TRBV5-1 and TRBJ2-5; 8 positions match TRBD2. V shed 3 bases, J shed 5 bases, and the junction held 3 bases outside the gene matches. Germline values: CDR1 SGHRS, CDR2 YFSETQ. The CDR3 is 13 residues long. The CDR3 DNA sequence: TGCGCCAGCAGCTGGACTAGCCTGGAGACCCAGTACTTC. Protein sequence: CASSWTSLETQYF. Combining the CDR3 with reference TRBV5-1 and TRBJ2-5 gives the whole variable domain KAGVTQTPRYLIKTRGQQVTLSCSPISGHRSVSWYQQTPGQGLQFLFEYFSETQRNKGNFPGRFSGRQFSNSRSEMNVSTLELGDSALYLCASSWTSLETQYFGPGTRLLVL.

The rearrangement uses TRBV7-2 and TRBJ2-7, with D possibly TRBD2 on 7 matching bases. Trimming took 5 bases from V and 4 from J, leaving 15 bases between them. CDR1 SGHTA and CDR2 FQGNSA come from the germline V gene. The CDR3 spans 14 residues. This chain's CDR3 is CASSEPGGSYEQYF. The CDR3 bases are TGTGCCAGCAGCGAGCCGGGGGGCAGTTACGAGCAGTACTTC.

This chain joins TRBV27 and TRBJ2-7; 7 bases fit TRBD2. The germline CDR1 and CDR2 sequences are MNHEY and SMNVEV (reference sequence). V lost 0 bases to trimming and J lost 3 bases; unmatched junction nucleotides: 8. This CDR3 spans 16 amino acids. The CDR3 region is CASSLSDRSGIYEQYF. The CDR3 coding sequence is TGTGCCAGCAGTTTATCGGATAGGAGCGGGATCTACGAGCAGTACTTC.

The rearrangement joins TRBV29-1 to TRBJ2-2; D possibly corresponds to TRBD2 (5 bases). In germline, CDR1 is SQVTM, CDR2 ANQGSEA. V lost 3 bases to trimming and J lost 0 bases, with 8 bases between them. The CDR3 is 14 residues long. The CDR3 region is CSVDGEPNTGELFF. The CDR3 DNA sequence: TGCAGCGTTGACGGGGAACCGAACACCGGGGAGCTGTTTTTT.

The chain carries TRBV6-2 or TRBV6-3 and TRBJ2-3, with 7 bases matching TRBD2. Trimming took 5 bases from V and 4 from J; bases not matched to a gene: 6. The length of the CDR3 is 14 residues. Germline V gene data show CDR1 as MNHEY and CDR2 as SVGEGT. The CDR3 coding sequence is TGTGCCAGCAGTGGGGGGGTAGAGTCAGATACGCAGTATTTT. Encoded protein: CASSGGVESDTQYF.

The chain links TRBV18 to TRBJ2-6; no clear D. Trimming took 0 bases from V and 2 from J, leaving 11 bases between them. From germline, CDR1 is KGHSH and CDR2 LQKENI. This CDR3 is built from 17 residues. The CDR3 DNA is TGTGCCAGCTCACCACCCCTTACACTAACTGGGGCCAACGTCCTGACTTTC. Amino acid sequence: CASSPPLTLTGANVLTF.

This rearrangement joins TRBV7-9 to TRBJ2-1, with TRBD2 matching 7 bases. Losses at the gene ends were 8 bases for V and 2 bases for J; bases not matched to a gene: 9. CDR3 length equals 15 residues. Germline V gene lookup returns CDR1 SEHNR and CDR2 FQNEAQ (reference sequence). Here the CDR3 reads CASEGQRDTYNEQFF. The CDR3, as DNA: TGTGCCAGCGAGGGTCAGCGGGATACCTACAATGAGCAGTTCTTC.

The gene calls are TRBV4-2 and TRBJ2-7, with 9 bases aligning to TRBD2. Trimming took 4 bases from V and 5 from J; bases not matched to a gene: 9. The CDR3 has 15 residues. Germline CDR1 reads LGHNA; CDR2 reads YNFKEQ. DNA of the CDR3: TGTGCCAGCAGCCCCACTAGCGGGTACTTCCACGAGCAGTACTTC. Translating gives CASSPTSGYFHEQYF.

The chain recombines TRBV6-5 with TRBJ2-3; possible D gene TRBD2, 6 bases. V was cut by 2 bases and J by 9 bases, with 18 bases left in between. The CDR3 covers 15 residues. Germline lookup yields CDR1 MNHEY and CDR2 SVGAGI. Here the CDR3 DNA reads TGTGCCAGCAGTTACATCACCGGGACTTACGAGACGCAGTATTTT. It yields the protein CASSYITGTYETQYF.

V usage is TRBV5-1 and J usage is TRBJ1-1; D unclear. V was trimmed by 0 bases and J by 6 bases, leaving 12 bases between them. Germline loops: CDR1 SGHRS, CDR2 YFSETQ. CDR3 length: 14 amino acids. The CDR3 protein is CASSLGGSDAEAFF. CDR3 in DNA: TGCGCCAGCAGCTTGGGAGGCTCAGACGCTGAAGCTTTCTTT.

V and J are TRBV6-5 and TRBJ1-5, with 8 bases matching TRBD1. Germline CDR1 is MNHEY and CDR2 is SVGAGI. The V and J ends lost 3 bases and 5 bases, in that order; junction bases with no gene match: 6. The CDR3 extends over 15 amino acids. The CDR3 is CASSYGTGHDQPQHF. CDR3 DNA: TGTGCCAGCAGTTATGGGACAGGACATGATCAGCCCCAGCATTTT.

This clone was seen once. The chain combines TRBV16 with TRBJ2-1; perhaps TRBD2 as D (7 bases). Between the trimmed V and J ends, which lost 0 bases and 15 bases, there was a span of 9 bases. Germline loops: CDR1 KGHSY, CDR2 FQNENV. The CDR3 spans 11 residues. The CDR3, as DNA: TGTGCCAGCAGCCAATCGGGGGGGCCGTTCTTC. Its translation: CASSQSGGPFF.